These 26 T cell receptor beta chains originate from one sample sequenced in a study of response to subunit inactivated influenza vaccine. Using its own MiXCR run on the RT-PCR reads, TCRdb lists one record per CDR3 protein. The sample lists fewer than 750,000 distinct CDR3 sequences, about 15% seen once, with approximately 10% in the top ten. Sequenced here: PBMCs from blood, sampled roughly 12 days after vaccination. Every receptor here comes from a man aged 50-59 years who received an inactivated influenza vaccine.

This clonotype has more than one count but fewer than ten. The chain links TRBV7-6 to TRBJ1-2; 9 bases agree with TRBD1. Germline CDR1 reads SGHVS; CDR2 reads FNYEAQ. CDR3 size: 17 residues. Unmatched junction bases numbered 10, after V lost 5 bases and J lost 0 bases. In nucleotides, the CDR3 is TGTGCCAGCAGCAATCCGACAGGGGGTAGAGCTAACTATGGCTACACCTTC. Translation gives CASSNPTGGRANYGYTF.

The rearrangement uses TRBV3-1 and TRBJ1-5; D not certain. This CDR3 has 15 amino acids. Looked up from germline, CDR1 is LGHDT and CDR2 is YNNKEL (reference sequence). The V gene lost 1 base and the J gene lost 7 bases, with 14 bases spanning the gap. CDR3 in amino acids: CASSQGHSGGQPQHF. In DNA form, the CDR3 reads TGTGCCAGCAGCCAAGGACACTCGGGCGGCCAGCCCCAGCATTTT.

Written as DNA, the CDR3 is TGTGCCACCAGCGTTGACCAGATTGCCCCCTACGAGCAGTACTTC. Its translation is CATSVDQIAPYEQYF. The chain joins TRBV15 to TRBJ2-7; D not certain. Trimming pared 5 bases from V and 2 bases from J, leaving 16 bases between. Germline assignment: CDR1 LNHNV and CDR2 YYDKDF (reference sequence). This CDR3 has 15 residues.

This clonotype was found a few times. J is TRBJ1-2 and V is TRBV20-1, with unresolved D. Trimming removed 0 bases from V and 1 base from J, with 9 bases in between. This CDR3 is built from 14 residues. Germline CDR1 DFQATT, CDR2 SNEGSKA (reference sequence). CDR3 DNA sequence: TGCAGTGCTAGAGATAGGAAGGGTAACTATGGCTACACCTTC. This codes for CSARDRKGNYGYTF.

This clonotype was picked up many times. The chain has TRBV2 and TRBJ2-3, with TRBD2 as a possible D gene (5 bases). The CDR3 is 14 residues long. Germline CDR1 SNHLY, CDR2 FYNNEI. With 7 bases removed from V and 3 bases from J, the gap between germline ends came to 14 bases. CDR3 amino acids: CASTWVASTDTQYF. The CDR3 nucleotides read TGTGCCAGCACCTGGGTAGCGTCGACAGATACGCAGTATTTT.

The CDR3 region has the DNA TGCGCCAGCAGCAGGCGAACAGGGGGCGACGGCTATGGCTACACCTTC. Translation: CASSRRTGGDGYGYTF. The genes are TRBV5-1 and TRBJ1-2; TRBD1 matches at 9 bases. This CDR3 is built from 16 residues. Germline V gene sequence: CDR1 SGHRS, CDR2 YFSETQ. The V and J ends lost 4 bases and 4 bases, in that order; junction bases with no gene match: 11.

The CDR3 protein is CSAQGVRTGELFF. In DNA, the CDR3 is TGCAGTGCTCAAGGGGTGAGGACCGGGGAGCTGTTTTTT. This rearrangement joins TRBV20-1 to TRBJ2-2; possibly TRBD1 for D (5 bases). V was trimmed by 5 bases and J by 5 bases, leaving 12 bases between them. The CDR3 is 13 residues long. Germline lookup yields CDR1 DFQATT and CDR2 SNEGSKA (reference sequence).

The CDR3, as DNA: TGCAGTGGAGTGAGGAGCACAGATACGCAGTATTTT. Translated, it gives CSGVRSTDTQYF. The chain uses TRBV20-1 and TRBJ2-3; no firm D call. The CDR3 covers 12 residues. Deletions cut 7 bases from V and 0 bases from J, with 8 bases between. CDR1 is DFQATT, CDR2 SNEGSKA, per germline (reference sequence).

This clonotype was observed a few times. This chain connects TRBV7-2 to TRBJ1-2; D is uncertain. Trimming removed 0 bases from V and 4 bases from J, with 15 bases in between. CDR3 length: 16 residues. Germline CDR1 SGHTA, CDR2 FQGNSA. CDR3 residues: CASSLAQTPGGYGYTF. The CDR3 nucleotides are TGTGCCAGCAGCTTAGCCCAGACACCGGGAGGCTATGGCTACACCTTC.

V is TRBV20-1 and J is TRBJ1-6; 10 bases agree with TRBD1. Germline V gene sequence: CDR1 DFQATT, CDR2 SNEGSKA (reference sequence). CDR3 length: 14 amino acids. The J segment lost 10 bases and the V segment lost 6 bases, leaving 9 bases of the junction unmatched. CDR3 sequence: CSARTGGGRSPLHF. In DNA form, the CDR3 reads TGCAGTGCGCGGACAGGGGGGGGACGCTCACCCCTCCACTTT.

The V gene is TRBV29-1, the J gene TRBJ1-5, with D maybe TRBD1 (5 bases). Trimming removed 4 bases from V and 6 bases from J, with 10 bases in between. The CDR3 runs 12 residues. Per the germline V gene, CDR1 is SQVTM and CDR2 is ANQGSEA. The CDR3: CSVGQGGQPQHF. CDR3 nucleotide sequence: TGCAGCGTTGGCCAGGGTGGTCAGCCCCAGCATTTT. The full variable domain, rest sourced from reference TRBV29-1 and TRBJ1-5, is SAVISQKPSRDICQRGTSLTIQCQVDSQVTMMFWYRQQPGQSLTLIATANQGSEATYESGFVIDKFPISRPNLTFSTLTVSNMSPEDSSIYLCSVGQGGQPQHFGDGTRLSIL.

This clonotype was observed a handful of times. The gene calls are TRBV20-1 and TRBJ2-7; D unresolved. The length of the CDR3 is 13 residues. Germline loops: CDR1 DFQATT, CDR2 SNEGSKA (reference sequence). Between the trimmed V and J ends, which lost 0 bases and 2 bases, there was a span of 8 bases. The CDR3 nucleotides read TGCAGTGCTAGAGATACGAAAACCTACGAGCAGTACTTC. As protein: CSARDTKTYEQYF.

The chain joins TRBV29-1 to TRBJ2-7, with TRBD1 matching over 8 bases. V gave up 6 bases and J gave up 5 bases; unmatched junction bases: 6. The CDR3 runs 12 residues. Germline CDR1 SQVTM, CDR2 ANQGSEA. CDR3 loop: CSVAGTGNEQYF. The CDR3 DNA reads TGCAGCGTAGCCGGGACAGGCAACGAGCAGTACTTC.

This clonotype has just one count. The DNA for the CDR3 is TGTGCCAGCAGCCGAGATCGGTATACGCAGTATTTT. Protein product: CASSRDRYTQYF. This chain links TRBV7-2 with TRBJ2-3; D call uncertain. The CDR3 covers 12 residues. The V gene lost 5 bases and the J gene lost 7 bases, with 10 bases spanning the gap. Germline V lookup: CDR1 SGHTA, CDR2 FQGNSA.

This clonotype occurred a few times. CDR3 nucleotides: TGTGCCAGCAGTACTAGTCCAGACTCCTACAATGAGCAGTTCTTC. Translation: CASSTSPDSYNEQFF. The genes are TRBV6-2 or TRBV6-3 and TRBJ2-1; possible D gene TRBD2, 5 bases. The CDR3 covers 15 residues. V dropped 5 bases and J dropped 0 bases, with 11 bases sitting between them. The germline CDR1 and CDR2 sequences are MNHEY and SVGEGT.

The chain links TRBV7-3 to TRBJ2-3, with a possible D match to TRBD2 (8 bases). The CDR3 consists of 15 residues. Trimming shortened V by 5 bases and J by 3 bases, and 15 bases separated the two germline ends. Germline V gene data show CDR1 as SGHTA and CDR2 as FQGTGA. The chain's CDR3 is CASSTGAGGTDTQYF. The CDR3 nucleotides are TGTGCCAGCAGCACAGGGGCGGGAGGAACAGATACGCAGTATTTT.

The table lists this clonotype with a few counts. The rearrangement uses TRBV7-2 and TRBJ2-1, with a tentative D call TRBD2 (6 bases). This CDR3 contains 13 residues. Deletions cut 5 bases from V and 9 bases from J, with 14 bases between. Germline loops: CDR1 SGHTA, CDR2 FQGNSA. CDR3 DNA: TGTGCCAGCAGCCAACGACTAGTTATTGAGCAGTTCTTC. Residues: CASSQRLVIEQFF.

This clonotype was picked up a small number of times. V usage is TRBV30 and J usage is TRBJ2-2; D remains unclear. The germline CDR1 and CDR2 sequences are GTSNPN and SVGIG (reference sequence). Trimming took off 2 bases at V and 0 bases at J, with 13 bases between the two ends. The CDR3 extends over 16 amino acids. CDR3 coding DNA: TGTGCCTGGAGTCCACGGGTCTTAGCGAACACCGGGGAGCTGTTTTTT. It specifies CAWSPRVLANTGELFF.

The V gene is TRBV25-1, the J gene TRBJ1-1; tentative D call: TRBD1 (5 bases). This CDR3 is 12 amino acids long. Trimming took 8 bases from V and 4 from J, leaving 11 bases between them. Per the germline V gene, CDR1 is MGHDK and CDR2 is SYGVNS. CDR3 DNA sequence: TGTGCCAGCGGCGGACACCCCACTGAAGCTTTCTTT. It encodes CASGGHPTEAFF.

The chain combines TRBV3-1 with TRBJ1-2; the D gene is possibly TRBD1 (6 bases). Germline V lookup: CDR1 LGHDT, CDR2 YNNKEL (reference sequence). The CDR3 sequence is 13 residues long. Deletions cut 0 bases from V and 13 bases from J, with 15 bases between. The CDR3 sequence is CASSQDQGPRFTF. The CDR3 nucleotides read TGTGCCAGCAGCCAAGACCAGGGGCCACGTTTCACCTTC.

A few counts support this clonotype. The chain has TRBV7-2 and TRBJ2-7, with a tentative D call TRBD1 (5 bases). The V gene's germline CDR1 is SGHTA and CDR2 FQGNSA. The CDR3 has 16 amino acids. V was clipped by 1 base and J by 6 bases, with 19 bases between them. The chain's CDR3 is CASSLELGLSTVEQYF. The CDR3 nucleotides read TGTGCCAGCAGCTTAGAATTGGGGCTTAGTACGGTCGAGCAGTACTTC.

This clonotype was counted only a few times. The chain recombines TRBV2 with TRBJ2-1; 9 bases align to TRBD1. With 7 bases clipped from V and 5 bases from J, the junction kept 3 bases outside the gene matches. This CDR3 has 13 amino acids. The germline V gene encodes CDR1 SNHLY and CDR2 FYNNEI. The chain's CDR3 is CASNRDRDNEQFF. The CDR3 bases are TGTGCCAGCAACCGGGACAGGGACAATGAGCAGTTCTTC.

The J gene is TRBJ2-1, the V gene TRBV12-3 or TRBV12-4; 7 positions match TRBD2. The CDR3 length is 15 residues. V lost 4 bases to trimming and J lost 5 bases; unmatched junction nucleotides: 8. The CDR3 coding sequence is TGTGCCAGCAGTTCCACCGGGGGGACTCACAATGAGCAGTTCTTC. It encodes CASSSTGGTHNEQFF.

The V and J genes are TRBV12-5 and TRBJ2-5; D perhaps matches TRBD1 (6 bases). The CDR3 contains 14 residues. V lost 7 bases and J lost 5, with 17 bases in between. Germline V gene lookup returns CDR1 LGHNT and CDR2 FRNRAP. CDR3 nucleotides: TGTGCTAGTGCCACCGAACAGGGCCAGGAGACCCAGTACTTC. Encoded protein: CASATEQGQETQYF.

Ten or more counts support this clonotype. The chain is built from TRBV5-1 and TRBJ2-1; 8 positions match TRBD2. With 0 bases clipped from V and 1 base from J, the junction kept 9 bases outside the gene matches. CDR1 SGHRS and CDR2 YFSETQ come from the germline V gene. This CDR3 is 18 amino acids long. Written as DNA, the CDR3 is TGCGCCAGCAGCTTGGGCCCACTAGCGGAAGTTTCCTACAATGAGCAGTTCTTC. This encodes CASSLGPLAEVSYNEQFF.

V usage is TRBV7-2 and J usage is TRBJ2-3, with 11 bases matching TRBD2. This CDR3 region has 15 residues. Germline loops: CDR1 SGHTA, CDR2 FQGNSA. Trimming cost V 6 bases and J 3 bases; bases outside gene matches: 5. The CDR3 loop reads CASRTSGGGTDTQYF. The CDR3 DNA follows: TGTGCCAGCAGAACTAGCGGGGGTGGGACAGATACGCAGTATTTT.